This T cell receptor (beta chain) was sequenced for a study of vaccination effects on CD4 cells after COVID-19. Overall study: The vaccine given was either BNT162b2 or mRNA-1273, in two doses.

In regard to this clone: As yet, its antigen is unknown.

The ViraFEST assay expanded antigen-specific CD4+ T cells with viral peptide pools before sequencing. Following 10 days of culture, CD4+ T cells were isolated. Nucleocapsid antibodies stayed negative before and after vaccination, showing no earlier SARS-CoV-2 infection. A half-volume exchange with IL-2 medium occurred on days 3 and 7. Per germline, CDR1 MNHNS and CDR2 SASEGT. The CDR3 spans 14 residues. With V trimmed by 6 bases and J by 4 bases, 8 bases remained unmatched. Here immunoSEQ multiplex PCR was the method, and the copy in TCRdb shows in-frame clones only, minus some. The top ten hold about 17% of the sample, which has about 55,000 clones, 55% to 75% seen once.

V is TRBV6-1 and J is TRBJ2-7; 8 nucleotides line up with TRBD1. Sequences were derived from CD4+ T cells from PBMCs cultured with SARS-CoV-2 spike peptides, sampled before COVID-19 vaccination. This sequence was found in a human donor who received a COVID-19 vaccine. This chain's CDR3 is CASRKGTGVYEQYF. The CDR3 coding sequence is TGTGCCAGCAGAAAGGGGACAGGAGTTTACGAGCAGTACTTC.